In this sample, the clone carrying this T cell receptor beta chain turned up once. Its antigen is currently unknown. The germline gene is not matched at one end of the junction; a read error may be the cause. The sample is drawn from a study of breast tumors, draining lymph nodes, adjacent tissues. There are 14 residues in the CDR3. The germline V gene encodes CDR1 SGHNT and CDR2 YYREEE (reference sequence). A single record per CDR3 protein comes from TCRdb applying MiXCR to the multiplex PCR reads. The repertoire holds more than 20,000 distinct CDR3 sequences, 45% to 65% seen once, with 14% in the top ten. Findings of the study overall: Findings are consistent with lymph node origin and intratumoral expansion of most tumor T cells. The lymph node origin of tumor T cells was framed as consistent with a hypothesis, not demonstrated. Tumor repertoires ranked between lymph nodes and nontumor tissue in diversity, with V and J gene preferences.

Sequencing input: breast tumor tissue. The sequence derives from a female donor with breast cancer. Some clones in this sample may be carry-over from other donors' samples. This chain connects TRBV5-4 to TRBJ2-7; D remains unclear. CDR3: CVSSLSVAVDEQYF. The CDR3 coding sequence is TGTGTCAGCAGCTTGTCGGTGGCCGTGGACGAGCAGTACTTC.